This entry features one T cell receptor (beta chain) sequence. Repertoires were generated with immunoSEQ multiplex PCR, while TCRdb's copy carries only in-frame clones and drops some. The data contain 120,000 to 150,000 clones, 91% of them singletons. This CDR3 comprises 15 residues. Per germline, CDR1 SGHAT and CDR2 FQNNGV. J lost 5 bases, V lost 5 bases, and 7 bases had no gene match. The data stem from a study of control samples from healthy donors and cancer patients. The chain carries TRBV11-2 and TRBJ2-5; 11 nucleotides match TRBD1. What was sequenced was blood. This TCR was recovered from a young man in good health. CDR3: CASSPPGQGAETQYF. CDR3 DNA sequence: TGTGCCAGCAGCCCGCCCGGACAGGGGGCCGAGACCCAGTACTTC. Complete variable domain (other parts from reference TRBV11-2 and TRBJ2-5): EAGVAQSPRYKIIEKRQSVAFWCNPISGHATLYWYQQILGQGPKLLIQFQNNGVVDDSQLPKDRFSAERLKGVDSTLKIQPAKLEDSAVYLCASSPPGQGAETQYFGPGTRLLVL.